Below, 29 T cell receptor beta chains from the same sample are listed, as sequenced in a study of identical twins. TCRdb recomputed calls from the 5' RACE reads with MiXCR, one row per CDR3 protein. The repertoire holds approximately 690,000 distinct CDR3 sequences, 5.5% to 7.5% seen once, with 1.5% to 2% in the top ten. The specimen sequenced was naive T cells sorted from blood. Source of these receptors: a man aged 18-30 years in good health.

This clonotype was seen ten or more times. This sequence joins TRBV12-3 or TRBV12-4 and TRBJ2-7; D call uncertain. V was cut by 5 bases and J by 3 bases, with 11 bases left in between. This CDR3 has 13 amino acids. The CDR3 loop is CASSPGPDYEQYF. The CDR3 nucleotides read TGTGCCAGCAGTCCTGGGCCCGACTACGAGCAGTACTTC.

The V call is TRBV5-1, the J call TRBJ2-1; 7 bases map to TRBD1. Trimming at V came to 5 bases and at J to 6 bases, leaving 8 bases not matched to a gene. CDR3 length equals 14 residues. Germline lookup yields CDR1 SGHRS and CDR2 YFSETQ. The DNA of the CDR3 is TGCGCCAGCAGTTTGAGGGGGCCCCCCAATGAGCAGTTCTTC. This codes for CASSLRGPPNEQFF.

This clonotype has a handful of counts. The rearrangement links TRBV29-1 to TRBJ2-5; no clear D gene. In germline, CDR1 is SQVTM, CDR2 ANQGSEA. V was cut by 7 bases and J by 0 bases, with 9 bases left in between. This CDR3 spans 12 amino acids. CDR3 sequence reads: CSGAGHQETQYF. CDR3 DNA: TGCAGCGGTGCTGGGCACCAAGAGACCCAGTACTTC.

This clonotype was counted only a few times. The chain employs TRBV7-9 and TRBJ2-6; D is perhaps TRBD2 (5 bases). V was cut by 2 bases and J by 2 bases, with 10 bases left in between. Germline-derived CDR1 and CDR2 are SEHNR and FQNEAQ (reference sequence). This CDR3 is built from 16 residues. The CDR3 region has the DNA TGTGCCAGCAGCTTACTCGAAGCGGCTGGGGCCAACGTCCTGACTTTC. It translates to CASSLLEAAGANVLTF.

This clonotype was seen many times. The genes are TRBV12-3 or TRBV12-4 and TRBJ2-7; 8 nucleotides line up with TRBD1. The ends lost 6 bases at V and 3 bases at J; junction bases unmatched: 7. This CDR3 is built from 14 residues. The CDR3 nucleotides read TGTGCCAGCAGACCCGGGACAGGACGCTACGAGCAGTACTTC. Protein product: CASRPGTGRYEQYF.

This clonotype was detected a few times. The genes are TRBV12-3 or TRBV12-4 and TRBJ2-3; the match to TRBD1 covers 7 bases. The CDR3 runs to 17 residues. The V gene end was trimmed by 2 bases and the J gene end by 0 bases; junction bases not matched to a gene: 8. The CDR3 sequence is CASSLFSGGTSTDTQYF. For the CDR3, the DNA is TGTGCCAGCAGTTTATTTTCAGGGGGTACTAGCACAGATACGCAGTATTTT.

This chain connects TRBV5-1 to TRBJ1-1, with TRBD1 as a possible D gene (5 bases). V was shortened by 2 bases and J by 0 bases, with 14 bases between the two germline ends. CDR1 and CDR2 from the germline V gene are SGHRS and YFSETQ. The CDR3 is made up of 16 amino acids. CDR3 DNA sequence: TGCGCCAGCAGCTTTCGTGGGGGGAATATGAACACTGAAGCTTTCTTT. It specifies CASSFRGGNMNTEAFF.

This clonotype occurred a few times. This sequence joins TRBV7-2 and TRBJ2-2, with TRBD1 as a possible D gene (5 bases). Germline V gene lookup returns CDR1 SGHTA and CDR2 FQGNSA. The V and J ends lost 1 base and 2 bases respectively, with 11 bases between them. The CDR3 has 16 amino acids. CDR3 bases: TGTGCCAGCAGCTTAGGTGGGGCAGACAACACCGGGGAGCTGTTTTTT. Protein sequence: CASSLGGADNTGELFF.

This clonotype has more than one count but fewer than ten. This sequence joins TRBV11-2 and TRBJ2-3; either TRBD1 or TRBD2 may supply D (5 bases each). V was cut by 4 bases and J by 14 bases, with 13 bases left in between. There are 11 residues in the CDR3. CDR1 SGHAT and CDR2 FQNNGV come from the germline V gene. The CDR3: CASSSGSILYF. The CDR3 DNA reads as TGTGCCAGCAGCTCAGGGAGTATTTTGTATTTT.

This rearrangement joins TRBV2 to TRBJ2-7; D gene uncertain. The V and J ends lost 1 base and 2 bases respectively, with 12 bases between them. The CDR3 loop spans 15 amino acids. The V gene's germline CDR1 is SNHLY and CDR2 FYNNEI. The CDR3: CASSEDTRQPYEQYV. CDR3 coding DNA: TGTGCCAGCAGTGAAGATACGCGACAACCCTACGAGCAGTACGTC.

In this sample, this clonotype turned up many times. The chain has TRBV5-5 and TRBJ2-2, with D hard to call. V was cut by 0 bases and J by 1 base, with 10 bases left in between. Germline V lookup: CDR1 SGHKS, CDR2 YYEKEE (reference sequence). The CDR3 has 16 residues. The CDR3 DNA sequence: TGTGCCAGCAGCTTGGAAACACAGAGGAACACCGGGGAGCTGTTTTTT. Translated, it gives CASSLETQRNTGELFF.

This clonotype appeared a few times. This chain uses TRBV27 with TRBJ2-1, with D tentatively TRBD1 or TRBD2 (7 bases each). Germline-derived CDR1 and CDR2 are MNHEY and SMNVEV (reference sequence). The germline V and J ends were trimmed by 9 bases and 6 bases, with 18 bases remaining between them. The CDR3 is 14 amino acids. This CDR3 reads CASQGGEGPNEQFF. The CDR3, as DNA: TGTGCCAGTCAGGGGGGGGAGGGGCCCAATGAGCAGTTCTTC.

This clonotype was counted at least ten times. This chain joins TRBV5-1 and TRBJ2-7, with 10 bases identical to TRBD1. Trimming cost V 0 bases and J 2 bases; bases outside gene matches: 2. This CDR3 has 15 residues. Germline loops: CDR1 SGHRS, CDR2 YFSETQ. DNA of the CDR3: TGCGCCAGCAGCTTGGATGGGACAGGGGCCTACGAGCAGTACTTC. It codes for CASSLDGTGAYEQYF. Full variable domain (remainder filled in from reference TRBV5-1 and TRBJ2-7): KAGVTQTPRYLIKTRGQQVTLSCSPISGHRSVSWYQQTPGQGLQFLFEYFSETQRNKGNFPGRFSGRQFSNSRSEMNVSTLELGDSALYLCASSLDGTGAYEQYFGPGTRLTVT.

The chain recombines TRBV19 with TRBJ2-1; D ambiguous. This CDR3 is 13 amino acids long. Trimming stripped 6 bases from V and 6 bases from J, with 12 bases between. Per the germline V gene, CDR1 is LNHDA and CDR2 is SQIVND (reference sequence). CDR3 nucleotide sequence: TGTGCCAGTAGCACCCCCGGGCCCAATGAGCAGTTCTTC. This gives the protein CASSTPGPNEQFF.

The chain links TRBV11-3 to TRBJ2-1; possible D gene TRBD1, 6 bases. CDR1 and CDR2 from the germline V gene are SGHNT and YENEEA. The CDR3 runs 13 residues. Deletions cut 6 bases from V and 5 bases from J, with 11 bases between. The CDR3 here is CASRQQGDNEQFF. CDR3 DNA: TGTGCCAGCAGACAACAGGGAGACAATGAGCAGTTCTTC.

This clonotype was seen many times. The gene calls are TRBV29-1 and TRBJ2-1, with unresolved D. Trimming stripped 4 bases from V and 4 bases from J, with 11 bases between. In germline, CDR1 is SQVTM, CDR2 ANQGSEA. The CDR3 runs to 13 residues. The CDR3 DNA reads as TGCAGCGTTGTACACAGTACGTACAATGAGCAGTTCTTC. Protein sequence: CSVVHSTYNEQFF.

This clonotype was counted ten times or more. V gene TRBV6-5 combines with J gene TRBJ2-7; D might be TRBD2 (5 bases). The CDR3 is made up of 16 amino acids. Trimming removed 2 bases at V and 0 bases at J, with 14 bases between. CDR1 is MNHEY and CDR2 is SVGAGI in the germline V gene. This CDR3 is CASSYNGDVGSYEQYF. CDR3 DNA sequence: TGTGCCAGCAGTTACAACGGGGATGTAGGCTCCTACGAGCAGTACTTC.

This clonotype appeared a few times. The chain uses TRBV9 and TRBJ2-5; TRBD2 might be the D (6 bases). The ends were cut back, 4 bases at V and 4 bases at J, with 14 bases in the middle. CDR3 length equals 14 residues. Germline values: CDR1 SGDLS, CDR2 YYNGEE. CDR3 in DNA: TGTGCCAGCAGCCCCTGGGCGGGGAGAGAGACCCAGTACTTC. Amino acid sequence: CASSPWAGRETQYF.

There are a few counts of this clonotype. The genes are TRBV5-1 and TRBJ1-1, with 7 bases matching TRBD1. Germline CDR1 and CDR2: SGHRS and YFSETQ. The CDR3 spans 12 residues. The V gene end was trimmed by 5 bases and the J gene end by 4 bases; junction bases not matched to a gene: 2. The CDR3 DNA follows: TGCGCCAGCAGTGAGGGGGCCACTGAAGCTTTCTTT. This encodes CASSEGATEAFF.

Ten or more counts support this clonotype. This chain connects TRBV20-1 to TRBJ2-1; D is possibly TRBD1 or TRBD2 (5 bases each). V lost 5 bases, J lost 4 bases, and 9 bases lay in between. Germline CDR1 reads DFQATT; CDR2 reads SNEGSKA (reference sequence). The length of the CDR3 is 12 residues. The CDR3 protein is CSARREYNEQFF. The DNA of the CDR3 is TGCAGTGCTCGCAGGGAGTACAATGAGCAGTTCTTC.

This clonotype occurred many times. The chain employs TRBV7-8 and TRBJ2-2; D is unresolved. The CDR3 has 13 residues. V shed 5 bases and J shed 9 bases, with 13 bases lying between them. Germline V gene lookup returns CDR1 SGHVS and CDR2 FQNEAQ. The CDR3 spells CASSLTELRELFF. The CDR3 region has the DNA TGTGCCAGCAGCCTGACTGAGCTCCGGGAGCTGTTTTTT.

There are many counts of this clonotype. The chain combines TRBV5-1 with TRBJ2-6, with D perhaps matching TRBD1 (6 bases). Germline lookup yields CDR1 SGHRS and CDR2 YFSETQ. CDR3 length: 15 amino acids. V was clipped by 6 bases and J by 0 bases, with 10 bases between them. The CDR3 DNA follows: TGCGCCAGCAAGGACAGCTACTCTGGGGCCAACGTCCTGACTTTC. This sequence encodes CASKDSYSGANVLTF.

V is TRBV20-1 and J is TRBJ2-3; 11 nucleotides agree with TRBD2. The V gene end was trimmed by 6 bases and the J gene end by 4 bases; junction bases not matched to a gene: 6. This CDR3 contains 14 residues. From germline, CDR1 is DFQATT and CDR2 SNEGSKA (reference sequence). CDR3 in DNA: TGCAGTGCCGATAGCGGGAGGGGTCCAGATACGCAGTATTTT. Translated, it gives CSADSGRGPDTQYF.

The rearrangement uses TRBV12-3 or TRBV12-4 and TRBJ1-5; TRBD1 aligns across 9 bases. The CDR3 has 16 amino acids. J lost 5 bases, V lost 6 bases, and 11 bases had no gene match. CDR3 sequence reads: CASSLGQGRSDQPQHF. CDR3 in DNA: TGTGCCAGCAGCCTGGGACAGGGAAGAAGTGATCAGCCCCAGCATTTT.

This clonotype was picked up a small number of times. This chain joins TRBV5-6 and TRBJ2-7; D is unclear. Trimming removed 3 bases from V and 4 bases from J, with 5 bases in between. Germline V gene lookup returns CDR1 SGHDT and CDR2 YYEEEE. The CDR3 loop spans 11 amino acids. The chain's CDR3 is CASSSDYEQYV. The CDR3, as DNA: TGTGCCAGCAGCTCCGATTACGAGCAGTACGTC.

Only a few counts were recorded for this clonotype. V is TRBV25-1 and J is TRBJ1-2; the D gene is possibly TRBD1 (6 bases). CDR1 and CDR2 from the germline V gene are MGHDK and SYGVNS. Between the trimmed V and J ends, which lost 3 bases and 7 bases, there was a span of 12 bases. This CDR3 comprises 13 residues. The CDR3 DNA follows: TGTGCCAGCAGTGATACAGGGTCCCGTGGCTACACCTTC. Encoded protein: CASSDTGSRGYTF.

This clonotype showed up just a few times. Written as DNA, the CDR3 is TGTGCCAGCAGTTACTCCCGGGACTACCCTGAGCAGTTCTTC. This codes for CASSYSRDYPEQFF. The chain has TRBV6-5 and TRBJ2-1; 7 nucleotides align to TRBD2. Germline CDR1 and CDR2: MNHEY and SVGAGI. The CDR3 contains 14 residues. With 0 bases clipped from V and 9 bases from J, the junction kept 5 bases outside the gene matches.

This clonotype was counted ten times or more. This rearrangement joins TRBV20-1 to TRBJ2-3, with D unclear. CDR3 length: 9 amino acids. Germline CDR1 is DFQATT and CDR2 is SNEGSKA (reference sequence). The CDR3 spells CSVKDTQYF. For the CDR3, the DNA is TGCAGCGTCAAAGATACGCAGTATTTT.

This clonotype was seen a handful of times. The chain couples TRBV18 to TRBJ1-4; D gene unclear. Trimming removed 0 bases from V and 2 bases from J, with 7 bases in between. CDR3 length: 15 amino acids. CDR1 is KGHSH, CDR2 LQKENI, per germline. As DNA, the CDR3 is TGTGCCAGCTCACCACCGTCGGGGACTAATGAAAAACTGTTTTTT. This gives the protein CASSPPSGTNEKLFF.